This TCR beta chain stems from a study of cytomegalovirus exposure and HLA in healthy donors. The PCR contained 60 Vbeta and 13 Jbeta primers. Measured with immunoSEQ multiplex PCR; TCRdb has only the in-frame clones, and not every one. The sample lists 100,000 or so clones, about 81% occurring once. CDR1 is SNHLY, CDR2 FYNNEI, per germline. The CDR3 has 15 amino acids. J lost 7 bases, V lost 5 bases, and 10 bases had no gene match. The chain is built from TRBV2 and TRBJ2-2, with 7 bases matching TRBD2. The origin of this receptor is a man aged 50-59 years in good health and CMV-seronegative. Material: PBMCs. The CDR3, as DNA: TGTGCCAGCAGTCCCCTTACTAGCGCGGGCGGGGAGCTGTTTTTT. It specifies CASSPLTSAGGELFF.